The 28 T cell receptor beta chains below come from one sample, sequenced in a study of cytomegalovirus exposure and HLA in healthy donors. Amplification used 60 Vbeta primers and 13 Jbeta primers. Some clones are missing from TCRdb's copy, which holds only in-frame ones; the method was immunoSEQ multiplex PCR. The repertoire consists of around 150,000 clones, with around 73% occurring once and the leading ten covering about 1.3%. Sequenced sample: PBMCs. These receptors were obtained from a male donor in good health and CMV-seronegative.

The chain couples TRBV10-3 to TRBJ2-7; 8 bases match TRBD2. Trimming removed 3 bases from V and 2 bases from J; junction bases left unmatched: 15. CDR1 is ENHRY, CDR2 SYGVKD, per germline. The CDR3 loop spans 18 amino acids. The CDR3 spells CAISDPDPAGDTTYEQYF. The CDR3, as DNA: TGTGCCATCAGTGACCCCGATCCAGCGGGGGACACGACCTACGAGCAGTACTTC.

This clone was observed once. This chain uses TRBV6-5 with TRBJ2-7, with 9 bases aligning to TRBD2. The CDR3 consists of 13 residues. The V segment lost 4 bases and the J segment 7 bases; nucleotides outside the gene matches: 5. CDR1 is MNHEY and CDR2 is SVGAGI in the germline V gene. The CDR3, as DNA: TGTGCCAGCAGTTTAGGACTAGCGAGGGAGCAGTACTTC. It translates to CASSLGLAREQYF.

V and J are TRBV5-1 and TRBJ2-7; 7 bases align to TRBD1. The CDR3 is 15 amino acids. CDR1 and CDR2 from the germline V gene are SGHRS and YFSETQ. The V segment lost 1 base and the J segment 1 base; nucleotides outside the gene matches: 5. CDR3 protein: CASSLLETGSYEQYF. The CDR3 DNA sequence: TGCGCCAGCAGCTTGCTGGAGACAGGGTCCTACGAGCAGTACTTC.

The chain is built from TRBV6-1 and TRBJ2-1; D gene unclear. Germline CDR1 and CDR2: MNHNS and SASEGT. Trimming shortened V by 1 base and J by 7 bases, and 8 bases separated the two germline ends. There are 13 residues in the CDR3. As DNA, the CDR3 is TGTGCCAGCAGTGAAGGACAAGGAAATGAGCAGTTCTTC. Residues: CASSEGQGNEQFF.

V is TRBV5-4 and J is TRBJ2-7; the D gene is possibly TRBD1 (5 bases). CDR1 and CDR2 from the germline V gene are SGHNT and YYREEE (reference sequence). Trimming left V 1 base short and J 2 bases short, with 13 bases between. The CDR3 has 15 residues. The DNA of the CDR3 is TGTGCCAGCAGCTTGACCCAGGGAAAGGCCTACGAGCAGTACTTC. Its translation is CASSLTQGKAYEQYF.

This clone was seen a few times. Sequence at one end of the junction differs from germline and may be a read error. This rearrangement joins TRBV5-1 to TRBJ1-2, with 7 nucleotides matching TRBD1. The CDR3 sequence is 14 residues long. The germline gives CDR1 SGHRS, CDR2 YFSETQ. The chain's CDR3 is CASSLEGQLYGYTF. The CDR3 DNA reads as TGCGCCAGCAGTTTGGAGGGACAGCTCTATGGCTACACCTTC.

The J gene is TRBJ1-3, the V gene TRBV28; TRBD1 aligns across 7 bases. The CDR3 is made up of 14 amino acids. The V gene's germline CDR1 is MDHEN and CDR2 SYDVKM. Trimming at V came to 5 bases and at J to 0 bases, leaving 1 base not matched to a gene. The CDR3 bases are TGTGCCAGCAGTGGACAGGCCTCTGGAAACACCATATATTTT. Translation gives CASSGQASGNTIYF.

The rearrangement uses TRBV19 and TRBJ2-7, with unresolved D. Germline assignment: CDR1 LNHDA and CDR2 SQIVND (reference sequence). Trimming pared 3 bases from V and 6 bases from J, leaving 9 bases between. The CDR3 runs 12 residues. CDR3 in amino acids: CASSIPSREQYF. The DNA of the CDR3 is TGTGCCAGTAGTATCCCTAGTCGCGAGCAGTACTTC.

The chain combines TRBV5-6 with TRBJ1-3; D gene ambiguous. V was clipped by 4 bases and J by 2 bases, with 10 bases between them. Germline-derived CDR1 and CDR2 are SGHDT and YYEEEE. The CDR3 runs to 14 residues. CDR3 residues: CASSPTSAGNTIYF. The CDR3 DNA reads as TGTGCCAGCAGCCCGACCAGCGCTGGAAACACCATATATTTT. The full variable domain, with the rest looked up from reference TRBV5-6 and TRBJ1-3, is DAGVTQSPTHLIKTRGQQVTLRCSPKSGHDTVSWYQQALGQGPQFIFQYYEEEERQRGNFPDRFSGHQFPNYSSELNVNALLLGDSALYLCASSPTSAGNTIYFGEGSWLTVV.

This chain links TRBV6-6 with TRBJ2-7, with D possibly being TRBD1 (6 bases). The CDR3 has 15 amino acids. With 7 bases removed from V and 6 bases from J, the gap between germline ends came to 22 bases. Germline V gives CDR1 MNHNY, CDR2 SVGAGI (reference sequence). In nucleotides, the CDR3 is TGTGCCAGCACTTGGAAGTACAGGGTTTCGGGCGAGCAGTACTTC. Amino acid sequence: CASTWKYRVSGEQYF.

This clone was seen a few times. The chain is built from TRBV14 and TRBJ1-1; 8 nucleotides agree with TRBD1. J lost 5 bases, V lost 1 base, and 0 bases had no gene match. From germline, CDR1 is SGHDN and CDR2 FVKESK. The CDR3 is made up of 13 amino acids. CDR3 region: CASSQGTGTEAFF. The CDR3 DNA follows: TGTGCCAGCAGCCAAGGGACAGGGACTGAAGCTTTCTTT. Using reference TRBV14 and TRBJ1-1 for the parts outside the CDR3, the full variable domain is EAGVTQFPSHSVIEKGQTVTLRCDPISGHDNLYWYRRVMGKEIKFLLHFVKESKQDESGMPNNRFLAERTGGTYSTLKVQPAELEDSGVYFCASSQGTGTEAFFGQGTRLTVV.

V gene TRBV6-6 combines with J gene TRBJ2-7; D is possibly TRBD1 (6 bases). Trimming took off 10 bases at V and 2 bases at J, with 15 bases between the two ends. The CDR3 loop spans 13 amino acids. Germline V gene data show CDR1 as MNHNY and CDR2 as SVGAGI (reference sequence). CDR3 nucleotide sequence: TGTGCCACCACGCTACAGGGCACCTACGAGCAGTACTTC. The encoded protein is CATTLQGTYEQYF.

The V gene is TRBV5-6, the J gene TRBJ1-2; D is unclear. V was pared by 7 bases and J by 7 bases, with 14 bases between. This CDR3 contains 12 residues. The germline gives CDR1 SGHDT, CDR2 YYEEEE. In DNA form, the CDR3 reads TGTGCCAGCCAGAAACGGGAGGGTGGCTACACCTTC. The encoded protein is CASQKREGGYTF.

The CDR3 sequence: CASSQAGTGVRAGELFF. The CDR3 DNA sequence: TGCGCCAGCAGCCAAGCCGGGACAGGGGTTAGGGCCGGGGAGCTGTTTTTT. The V and J genes are TRBV4-1 and TRBJ2-2; TRBD1 aligns across 10 bases. Germline V gene sequence: CDR1 MGHRA, CDR2 YSYEKL. The CDR3 spans 17 residues. The trim removed 1 base at V and 6 bases at J, leaving 8 bases unmatched.

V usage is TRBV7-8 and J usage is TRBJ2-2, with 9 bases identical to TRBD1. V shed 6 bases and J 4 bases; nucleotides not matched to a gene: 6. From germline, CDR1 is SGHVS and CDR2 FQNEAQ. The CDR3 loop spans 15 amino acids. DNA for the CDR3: TGTGCCAGCAGGGGACAGGGTACGAGCACCGGGGAGCTGTTTTTT. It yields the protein CASRGQGTSTGELFF.

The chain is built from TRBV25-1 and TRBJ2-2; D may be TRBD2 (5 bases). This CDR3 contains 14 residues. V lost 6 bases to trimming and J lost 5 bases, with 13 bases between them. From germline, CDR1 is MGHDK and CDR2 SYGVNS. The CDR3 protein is CASSGPTGTGELFF. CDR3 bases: TGTGCCAGCAGCGGCCCGACGGGGACCGGGGAGCTGTTTTTT.

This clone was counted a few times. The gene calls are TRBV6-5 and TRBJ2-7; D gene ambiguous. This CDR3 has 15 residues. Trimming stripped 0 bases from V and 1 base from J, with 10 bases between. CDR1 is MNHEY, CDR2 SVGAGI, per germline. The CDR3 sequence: CASSYSGQDSYEQYF. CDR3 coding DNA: TGTGCCAGCAGTTACTCAGGCCAGGATTCCTACGAGCAGTACTTC.

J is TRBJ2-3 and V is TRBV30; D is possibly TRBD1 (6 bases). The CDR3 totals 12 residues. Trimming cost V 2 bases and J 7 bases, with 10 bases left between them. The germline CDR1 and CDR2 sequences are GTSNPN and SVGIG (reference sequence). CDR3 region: CAWSQGLYTQYF. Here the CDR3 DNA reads TGTGCCTGGAGTCAGGGGTTATATACGCAGTATTTT.

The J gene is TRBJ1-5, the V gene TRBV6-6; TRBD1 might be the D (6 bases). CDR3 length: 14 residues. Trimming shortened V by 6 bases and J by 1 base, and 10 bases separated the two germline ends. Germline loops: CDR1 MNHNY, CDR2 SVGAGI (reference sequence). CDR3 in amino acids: CASSNGQSNQPQHF. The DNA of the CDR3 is TGTGCCAGCAGCAACGGACAGAGCAATCAGCCCCAGCATTTT.

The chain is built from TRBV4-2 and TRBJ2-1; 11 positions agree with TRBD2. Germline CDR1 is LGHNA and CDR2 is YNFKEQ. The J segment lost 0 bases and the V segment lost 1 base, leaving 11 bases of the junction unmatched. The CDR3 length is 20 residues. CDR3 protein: CASSQVRISGRGTSYNEQFF. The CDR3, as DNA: TGTGCCAGCAGCCAAGTGAGAATTAGCGGGAGGGGTACCTCCTACAATGAGCAGTTCTTC.

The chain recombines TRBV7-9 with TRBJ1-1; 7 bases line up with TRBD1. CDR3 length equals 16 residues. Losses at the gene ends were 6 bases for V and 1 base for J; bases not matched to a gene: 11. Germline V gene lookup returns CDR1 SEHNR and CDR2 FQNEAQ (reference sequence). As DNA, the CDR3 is TGTGCCAGCAGGGGAAATCTAAGACAGGGGAACACTGAAGCTTTCTTT. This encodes CASRGNLRQGNTEAFF.

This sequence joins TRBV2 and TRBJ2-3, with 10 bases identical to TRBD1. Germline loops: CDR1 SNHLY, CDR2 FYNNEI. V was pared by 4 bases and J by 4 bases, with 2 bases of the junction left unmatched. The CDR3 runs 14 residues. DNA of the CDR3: TGTGCCAGCAGTGCGACAGGGGGCGCAGATACGCAGTATTTT. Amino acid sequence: CASSATGGADTQYF.

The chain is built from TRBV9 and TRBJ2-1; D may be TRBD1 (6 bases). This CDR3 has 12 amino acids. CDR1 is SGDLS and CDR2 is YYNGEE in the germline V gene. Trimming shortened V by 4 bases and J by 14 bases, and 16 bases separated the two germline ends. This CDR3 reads CASSTRGTGKFF. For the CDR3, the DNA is TGTGCCAGCAGCACAAGGGGAACAGGGAAGTTCTTC.

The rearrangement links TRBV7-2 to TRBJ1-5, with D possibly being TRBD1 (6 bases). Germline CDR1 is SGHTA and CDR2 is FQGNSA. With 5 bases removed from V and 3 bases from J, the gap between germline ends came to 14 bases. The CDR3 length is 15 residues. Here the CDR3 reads CASSPQGQTNQPQHF. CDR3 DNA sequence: TGTGCCAGCAGCCCGCAAGGACAGACCAATCAGCCCCAGCATTTT.

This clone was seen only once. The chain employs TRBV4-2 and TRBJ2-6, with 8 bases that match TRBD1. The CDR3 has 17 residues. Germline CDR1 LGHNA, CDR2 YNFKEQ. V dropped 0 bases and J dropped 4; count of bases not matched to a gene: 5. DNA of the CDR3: TGTGCCAGCAGCCAAGATGCAGGGGGCGCCGGGGCCAACGTCCTGACTTTC. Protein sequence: CASSQDAGGAGANVLTF.

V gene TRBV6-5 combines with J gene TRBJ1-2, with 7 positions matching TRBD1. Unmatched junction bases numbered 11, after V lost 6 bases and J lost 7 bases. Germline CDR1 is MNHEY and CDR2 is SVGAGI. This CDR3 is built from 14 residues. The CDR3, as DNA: TGTGCCAGCAGCTCCGCTGACAGGGTCTCTGGCTACACCTTC. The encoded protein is CASSSADRVSGYTF.

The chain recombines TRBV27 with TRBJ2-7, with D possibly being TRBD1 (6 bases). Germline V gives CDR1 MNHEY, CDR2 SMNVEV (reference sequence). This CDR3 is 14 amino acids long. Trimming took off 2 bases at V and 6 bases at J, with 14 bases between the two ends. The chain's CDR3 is CASSLQEQGGEQYF. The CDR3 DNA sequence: TGTGCCAGCAGTTTACAGGAACAGGGCGGCGAGCAGTACTTC.

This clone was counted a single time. The CDR3 sequence is CATSAGREQYF. The CDR3 DNA follows: TGTGCCACCTCGGCCGGGAGAGAGCAGTACTTC. This chain connects TRBV10-3 to TRBJ2-7, with a weak D call TRBD2 (6 bases). The CDR3 is 11 amino acids. With 10 bases removed from V and 7 bases from J, the gap between germline ends came to 14 bases. CDR1 and CDR2 (germline): ENHRY, SYGVKD.